The present TCR beta chain was sequenced within a study of blood T cell repertoires in COVID-19. Using immunoSEQ multiplex PCR, the repertoire was profiled, and TCRdb retains in-frame clones only, with some absent. Among about 200,000 clones listed, 80% to 90% were seen once. CDR1 GTSNPN and CDR2 SVGIG come from the germline V gene (reference sequence). Trimming cost V 3 bases and J 7 bases; bases outside gene matches: 8. This CDR3 is built from 14 residues. The sequenced sample was PBMCs or T cells enriched from blood (not recorded which). This rearrangement joins TRBV30 to TRBJ1-2; 10 bases line up with TRBD1. This receptor was taken from a woman younger than 45 who had been exposed to COVID-19. CDR3 in amino acids: CAWSPTGTGVGYTF. CDR3 DNA: TGTGCCTGGAGCCCAACCGGGACAGGGGTTGGCTACACCTTC.